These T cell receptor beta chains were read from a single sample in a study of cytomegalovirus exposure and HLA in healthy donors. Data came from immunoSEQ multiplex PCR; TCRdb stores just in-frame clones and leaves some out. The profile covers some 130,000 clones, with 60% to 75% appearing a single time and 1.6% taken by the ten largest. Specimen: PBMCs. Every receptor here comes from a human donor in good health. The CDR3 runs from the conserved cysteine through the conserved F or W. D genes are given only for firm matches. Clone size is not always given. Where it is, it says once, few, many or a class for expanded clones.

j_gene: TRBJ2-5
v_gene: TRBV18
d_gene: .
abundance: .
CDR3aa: CASSPRVIATETQYF
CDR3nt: TGTGCCAGCTCACCAAGAGTAATAGCGACGGAGACCCAGTACTTC

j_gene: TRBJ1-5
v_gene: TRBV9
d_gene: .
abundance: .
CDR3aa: CASSLGGSNQPQHF
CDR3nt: TGTGCCAGCAGCCTCGGCGGTAGCAATCAGCCCCAGCATTTT

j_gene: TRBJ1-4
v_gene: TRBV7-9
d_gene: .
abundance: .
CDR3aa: CASSLVGEANEKLFF
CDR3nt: TGTGCCAGCAGCTTAGTTGGGGAGGCTAATGAAAAACTGTTTTTT

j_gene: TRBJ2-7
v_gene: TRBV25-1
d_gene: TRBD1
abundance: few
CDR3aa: CASSGDRGLMGEQYF
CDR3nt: TGTGCCAGCAGTGGGGACAGGGGTCTCATGGGCGAGCAGTACTTC

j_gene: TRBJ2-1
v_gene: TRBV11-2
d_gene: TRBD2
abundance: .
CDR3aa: CASSPLAGSYNEQFF
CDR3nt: TGTGCCAGCAGCCCACTAGCGGGGTCCTACAATGAGCAGTTCTTC

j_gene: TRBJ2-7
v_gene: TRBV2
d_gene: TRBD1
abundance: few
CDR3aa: CASSGDSPYEQYF
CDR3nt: TGTGCCAGCAGCGGGGACAGCCCCTACGAGCAGTACTTC

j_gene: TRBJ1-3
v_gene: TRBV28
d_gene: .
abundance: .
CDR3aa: CASRMGTENTIYF
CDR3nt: TGTGCCAGCAGGATGGGGACTGAAAACACCATATATTTT

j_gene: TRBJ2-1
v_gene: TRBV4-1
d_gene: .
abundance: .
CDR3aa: CASSQDTGPPSDEQFF
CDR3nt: TGCGCCAGCAGCCAAGATACAGGACCCCCTAGCGATGAGCAGTTCTTC

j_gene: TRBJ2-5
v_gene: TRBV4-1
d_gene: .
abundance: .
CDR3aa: CASSLGGRQETQYF
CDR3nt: TGCGCCAGCAGCCTCGGGGGGCGGCAAGAGACCCAGTACTTC

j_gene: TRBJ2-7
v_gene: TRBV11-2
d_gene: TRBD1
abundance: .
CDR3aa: CASSWGQSYEQYF
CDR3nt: TGTGCCAGCAGCTGGGGACAGTCCTACGAGCAGTACTTC

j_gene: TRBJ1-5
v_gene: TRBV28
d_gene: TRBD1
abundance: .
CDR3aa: CASTRGDRGFGNQPQHF
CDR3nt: TGTGCCAGCACCAGAGGGGACAGGGGGTTCGGCAATCAGCCCCAGCATTTT

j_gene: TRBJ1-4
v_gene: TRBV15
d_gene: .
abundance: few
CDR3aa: CATSRGGSGKEKLFF
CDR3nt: TGTGCCACCAGCAGAGGAGGGTCAGGAAAGGAAAAACTGTTTTTT

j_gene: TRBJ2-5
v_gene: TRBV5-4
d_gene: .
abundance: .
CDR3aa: CASTTSLAGQETQYF
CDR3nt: TGTGCCAGCACCACTTCACTGGCGGGACAAGAGACCCAGTACTTC

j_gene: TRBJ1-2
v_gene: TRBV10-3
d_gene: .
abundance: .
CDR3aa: CAISKQEPLGYTF
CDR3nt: TGTGCCATCAGTAAACAGGAGCCCCTCGGCTACACCTTC

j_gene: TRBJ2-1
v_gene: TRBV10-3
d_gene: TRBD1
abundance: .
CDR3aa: CAISEDRGGNEQFF
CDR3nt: TGTGCCATCAGTGAGGACAGGGGGGGGAATGAGCAGTTCTTC

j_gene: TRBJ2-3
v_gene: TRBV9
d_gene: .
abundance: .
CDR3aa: CASSVSGYTDTQYF
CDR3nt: TGTGCCAGCAGCGTGAGTGGTTACACAGATACGCAGTATTTT

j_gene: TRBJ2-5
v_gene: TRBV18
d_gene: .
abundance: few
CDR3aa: CASSTFQGPEETQYF
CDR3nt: TGTGCCAGCTCAACATTTCAGGGGCCCGAAGAGACCCAGTACTTC

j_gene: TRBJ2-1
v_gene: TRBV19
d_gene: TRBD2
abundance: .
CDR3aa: CASSIRGGYNEQFF
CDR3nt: TGTGCCAGTAGTATCCGGGGGGGTTACAATGAGCAGTTCTTC

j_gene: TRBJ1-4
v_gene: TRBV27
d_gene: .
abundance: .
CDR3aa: CASSLRRGVGEKLFF
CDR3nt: TGTGCCAGCAGTTTAAGGCGGGGCGTCGGTGAAAAACTGTTTTTT

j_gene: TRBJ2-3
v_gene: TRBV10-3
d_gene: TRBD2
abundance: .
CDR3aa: CAATSGPSTDTQYF
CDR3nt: TGTGCCGCTACTAGCGGACCTAGCACAGATACGCAGTATTTT

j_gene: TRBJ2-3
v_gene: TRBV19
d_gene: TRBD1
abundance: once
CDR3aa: CASSTQGADTQYF
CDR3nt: TGTGCCAGTAGTACGCAGGGGGCAGATACGCAGTATTTT

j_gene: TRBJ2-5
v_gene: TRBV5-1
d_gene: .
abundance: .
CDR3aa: CASTSQETQYF
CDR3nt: TGCGCCAGCACCAGCCAAGAGACCCAGTACTTC

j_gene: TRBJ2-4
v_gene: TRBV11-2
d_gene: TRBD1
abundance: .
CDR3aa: CASSDEPGQGRIQYF
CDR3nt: TGTGCCAGCAGCGACGAACCGGGACAGGGGAGGATTCAGTACTTC

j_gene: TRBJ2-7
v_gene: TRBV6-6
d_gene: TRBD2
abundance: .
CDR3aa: CASSYTEGAGDYEQYF
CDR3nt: TGTGCCAGCAGTTACACGGAGGGAGCGGGAGACTACGAGCAGTACTTC

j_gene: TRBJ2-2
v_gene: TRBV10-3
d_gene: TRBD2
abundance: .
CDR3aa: CAISASGGNTGELFF
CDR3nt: TGTGCCATCAGCGCTAGCGGGGGAAACACCGGGGAGCTGTTTTTT

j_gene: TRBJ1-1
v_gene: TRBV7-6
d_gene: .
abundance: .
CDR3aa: CASSFVGGGTEAFF
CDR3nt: TGTGCCAGCAGTTTTGTCGGGGGAGGGACTGAAGCTTTCTTT

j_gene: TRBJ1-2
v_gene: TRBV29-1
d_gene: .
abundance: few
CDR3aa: CSVEDWPGIYGYTF
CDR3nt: TGCAGCGTTGAAGATTGGCCGGGAATCTATGGCTACACCTTC

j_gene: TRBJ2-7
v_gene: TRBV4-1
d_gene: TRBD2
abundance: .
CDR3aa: CASSQDQLAAYEQYF
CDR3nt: TGCGCCAGCAGCCAAGACCAACTAGCGGCCTACGAGCAGTACTTC

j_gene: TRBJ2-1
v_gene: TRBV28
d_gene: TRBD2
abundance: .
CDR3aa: CASHRGGTSGAYNEQFF
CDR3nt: TGTGCCAGCCATAGGGGCGGGACTAGCGGGGCTTACAATGAGCAGTTCTTC

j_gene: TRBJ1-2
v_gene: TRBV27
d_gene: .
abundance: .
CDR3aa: CARILEGGYGYTF
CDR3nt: TGTGCCAGGATCCTAGAGGGCGGGTATGGCTACACCTTC

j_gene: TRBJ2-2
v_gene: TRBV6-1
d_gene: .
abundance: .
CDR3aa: CASSEEVVVGELFF
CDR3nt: TGTGCCAGCAGTGAAGAAGTAGTAGTTGGGGAGCTGTTTTTT

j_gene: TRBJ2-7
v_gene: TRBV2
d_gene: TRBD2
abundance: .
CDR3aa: CASTLAGGANSYEQYF
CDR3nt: TGTGCCAGCACGCTGGCGGGGGGGGCGAACTCCTACGAGCAGTACTTC

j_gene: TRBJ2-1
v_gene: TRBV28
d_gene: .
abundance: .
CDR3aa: CASSLSGEQFF
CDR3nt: TGTGCCAGCAGTTTATCGGGTGAGCAGTTCTTC

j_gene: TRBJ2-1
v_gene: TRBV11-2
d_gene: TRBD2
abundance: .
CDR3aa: CASSSRTGGGSYNEQFF
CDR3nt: TGTGCCAGCAGCTCGCGAACCGGCGGGGGATCCTACAATGAGCAGTTCTTC

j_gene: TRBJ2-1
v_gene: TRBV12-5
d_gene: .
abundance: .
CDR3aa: CASGLPGQMKDEQFF
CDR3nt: TGTGCTAGTGGTTTGCCGGGACAAATGAAGGATGAGCAGTTCTTC

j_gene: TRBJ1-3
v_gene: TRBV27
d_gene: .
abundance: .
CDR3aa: CASSPDSRSGNTIYF
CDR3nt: TGTGCCAGCAGCCCGGACAGCCGCTCTGGAAACACCATATATTTT

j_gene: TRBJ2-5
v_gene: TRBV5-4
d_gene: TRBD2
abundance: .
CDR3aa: CASSLARSGGAETQYF
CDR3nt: TGTGCCAGCAGCTTGGCCCGTAGCGGGGGGGCGGAGACCCAGTACTTC

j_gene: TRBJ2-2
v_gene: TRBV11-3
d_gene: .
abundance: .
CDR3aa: CASSLDEGAWTGELFF
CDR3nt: TGTGCCAGCAGCCTAGACGAGGGAGCGTGGACCGGGGAGCTGTTTTTT

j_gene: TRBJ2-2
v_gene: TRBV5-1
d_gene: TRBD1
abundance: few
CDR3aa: CASSLGQGAGELFF
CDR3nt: TGCGCCAGCAGCTTGGGACAGGGGGCCGGGGAGCTGTTTTTT

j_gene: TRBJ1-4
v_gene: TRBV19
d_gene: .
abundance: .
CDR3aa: CASSMATRAGEKLFF
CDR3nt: TGTGCCAGTAGTATGGCTACAAGGGCGGGGGAAAAACTGTTTTTT